Shown below are 22 T cell receptor beta chains from a single sample sequenced in a study of cytomegalovirus exposure and HLA in healthy donors. Vbeta (60) and Jbeta (13) primers were used in the PCR. Libraries were prepared by immunoSEQ multiplex PCR; TCRdb keeps only in-frame clonotypes and omits some of them. Among about 180,000 clones listed, under 80% were seen once. Sample: PBMCs. The receptors come from a human donor in good health.

This clone appeared a few times. This chain links TRBV5-4 with TRBJ2-1, with a tentative D call TRBD1 (5 bases). CDR1 is SGHNT, CDR2 YYREEE, per germline (reference sequence). The CDR3 length is 15 residues. Between the trimmed V and J ends, which lost 2 bases and 5 bases, there was a span of 14 bases. CDR3 nucleotides: TGTGCCAGCAGCTTCATCTCAGGGTTTGACAATGAGCAGTTCTTC. This encodes CASSFISGFDNEQFF. Full variable domain (rest looked up from reference TRBV5-4 and TRBJ2-1): ETGVTQSPTHLIKTRGQQVTLRCSSQSGHNTVSWYQQALGQGPQFIFQYYREEENGRGNFPPRFSGLQFPNYSSELNVNALELDDSALYLCASSFISGFDNEQFFGPGTRLTVL.

The V and J genes are TRBV27 and TRBJ1-1; D gene uncertain. V was trimmed by 3 bases and J by 0 bases, leaving 5 bases between them. The CDR3 runs to 13 residues. Germline assignment: CDR1 MNHEY and CDR2 SMNVEV (reference sequence). The CDR3 region has the DNA TGTGCCAGCAGTTTCGGGATGAACACTGAAGCTTTCTTT. Its protein product is CASSFGMNTEAFF.

The chain uses TRBV5-1 and TRBJ2-7, with 10 bases matching TRBD1. The ends lost 4 bases at V and 6 bases at J; junction bases unmatched: 7. Germline V gene lookup returns CDR1 SGHRS and CDR2 YFSETQ. The CDR3 extends over 14 amino acids. For the CDR3, the DNA is TGCGCCAGCAGCGGGGGACAGGGGCATCGCGAGCAGTACTTC. Translation gives CASSGGQGHREQYF. The full variable domain, in which reference TRBV5-1 and TRBJ2-7 provide the parts outside the CDR3, is KAGVTQTPRYLIKTRGQQVTLSCSPISGHRSVSWYQQTPGQGLQFLFEYFSETQRNKGNFPGRFSGRQFSNSRSEMNVSTLELGDSALYLCASSGGQGHREQYFGPGTRLTVT.

A note on this clone: This same CDR3 is encoded by further DNA sequences in the sample. V is TRBV18 and J is TRBJ1-4; D unresolved. The germline V gene has CDR1 KGHSH and CDR2 LQKENI. Trimming removed 0 bases at V and 16 bases at J, with 15 bases between. The CDR3 contains 13 residues. The CDR3 spells CASSPPGSRREFF. The CDR3 DNA reads TGTGCCAGCTCACCACCGGGAAGCAGGAGGGAGTTTTTT.

This rearrangement joins TRBV7-2 to TRBJ1-4; a weak D match, TRBD1 (5 bases). Trimming took off 5 bases at V and 8 bases at J, with 15 bases between the two ends. The length of the CDR3 is 14 residues. Germline V lookup: CDR1 SGHTA, CDR2 FQGNSA. The CDR3 DNA sequence: TGTGCCAGCAGCCGCGATGTGCAGGGCGAAAAACTGTTTTTT. Its translation is CASSRDVQGEKLFF.

This clone was detected a few times. The CDR3 sequence: CASSIRLHEQFF. Here the CDR3 DNA reads TGTGCCAGCAGTATCAGGTTACATGAGCAGTTCTTC. This chain uses TRBV2 with TRBJ2-1; D is ambiguous. The ends were cut back, 5 bases at V and 8 bases at J, with 10 bases in the middle. CDR3 length: 12 amino acids. Germline CDR1 SNHLY, CDR2 FYNNEI.

This rearrangement joins TRBV9 to TRBJ1-6; the D is unclear. V lost 0 bases to trimming and J lost 3 bases, with 7 bases between them. The CDR3 extends over 15 amino acids. Germline CDR1 is SGDLS and CDR2 is YYNGEE. The CDR3 DNA sequence: TGTGCCAGCAGCGTAGAGCCGGTCTATAATTCACCCCTCCACTTT. This codes for CASSVEPVYNSPLHF.

Notes on this clone: The junction does not match germline at one end; this may be a read error. The chain recombines TRBV7-9 with TRBJ1-2; D is possibly TRBD1 (6 bases). The CDR3 runs to 17 residues. From germline, CDR1 is SEHNR and CDR2 FQNEAQ (reference sequence). The CDR3: CSSSLDVMGDRTYGYTF. The DNA for the CDR3 is TGTTCCAGCAGCTTAGACGTGATGGGTGACAGGACCTATGGCTACACCTTC.

The chain employs TRBV9 and TRBJ1-6, with TRBD1 as a possible D gene (5 bases). V was trimmed by 4 bases and J by 10 bases, leaving 12 bases between them. Germline V gene sequence: CDR1 SGDLS, CDR2 YYNGEE. The CDR3 covers 13 residues. The CDR3 nucleotides are TGTGCCAGCAGCTTGGAGGGGAAGTCACCCCTCCACTTT. Protein product: CASSLEGKSPLHF.

This clone was seen a handful of times. The chain is built from TRBV6-5 and TRBJ2-7; 11 positions agree with TRBD1. Unmatched junction bases numbered 6, after V lost 0 bases and J lost 5 bases. This CDR3 region has 16 residues. Germline V gene lookup returns CDR1 MNHEY and CDR2 SVGAGI. CDR3 sequence reads: CASSYSRTGGANEQYF. For the CDR3, the DNA is TGTGCCAGCAGTTACTCGAGGACAGGGGGCGCGAACGAGCAGTACTTC.

The V call is TRBV11-2, the J call TRBJ2-3, with no clear D. V lost 2 bases to trimming and J lost 4 bases, with 7 bases between them. In germline, CDR1 is SGHAT, CDR2 FQNNGV. This CDR3 region has 13 residues. For the CDR3, the DNA is TGTGCCAGCAGCTTAAGCATTCCAGATACGCAGTATTTT. Amino acid sequence: CASSLSIPDTQYF.

This chain connects TRBV27 to TRBJ2-7; D possibly corresponds to TRBD1 (5 bases). Trimming stripped 2 bases from V and 5 bases from J, with 10 bases between. The CDR3 is made up of 13 amino acids. Germline-derived CDR1 and CDR2 are MNHEY and SMNVEV (reference sequence). CDR3 nucleotides: TGTGCCAGCAGTTTAGCCAGGGTGAACGAGCAGTACTTC. Its protein product is CASSLARVNEQYF.

The chain combines TRBV19 with TRBJ2-1; TRBD1 might be the D (6 bases). Germline CDR1 LNHDA, CDR2 SQIVND (reference sequence). This CDR3 region has 13 residues. V was pared by 10 bases and J by 6 bases, with 16 bases between. DNA for the CDR3: TGTGCCACCTGGAAACAGGGTATCAATGAGCAGTTCTTC. Translated, it gives CATWKQGINEQFF.

The chain carries TRBV7-8 and TRBJ1-1, with 7 bases matching TRBD1. V gave up 0 bases and J gave up 11 bases; unmatched junction bases: 9. The CDR3 is 14 residues long. Germline V CDR1 and CDR2: SGHVS, FQNEAQ. In nucleotides, the CDR3 is TGTGCCAGCAGCTTAGCCGACAGGGTGAAAAGGGCTTTCTTT. It yields the protein CASSLADRVKRAFF. Using reference TRBV7-8 and TRBJ1-1 for the parts outside the CDR3, the full variable domain is GAGVSQSPRYKVAKRGQDVALRCDPISGHVSLFWYQQALGQGPEFLTYFQNEAQLDKSGLPSDRFFAERPEGSVSTLKIQRTQQEDSAVYLCASSLADRVKRAFFGQGTRLTVV.

The chain links TRBV19 to TRBJ2-7, with D tentatively TRBD1 (6 bases). CDR3 size: 14 residues. V was cut by 6 bases and J by 0 bases, with 12 bases left in between. Per germline, CDR1 LNHDA and CDR2 SQIVND (reference sequence). The CDR3 DNA follows: TGTGCCAGTAGCGCCACAGGGAACTCCTACGAGCAGTACTTC. Residues: CASSATGNSYEQYF.

The chain links TRBV19 to TRBJ1-1, with 9 bases matching TRBD1. Per germline, CDR1 LNHDA and CDR2 SQIVND (reference sequence). Trimming removed 4 bases from V and 5 bases from J; junction bases left unmatched: 8. The CDR3 is 15 residues long. The CDR3 DNA reads TGTGCCAGTAGTAGGGACAGGGAAGGGGATACTGAAGCTTTCTTT. Amino acids: CASSRDREGDTEAFF.

The chain uses TRBV11-2 and TRBJ1-2; 8 bases are a match to TRBD1. The CDR3 is 17 residues long. With 3 bases clipped from V and 4 bases from J, the junction kept 13 bases outside the gene matches. Germline assignment: CDR1 SGHAT and CDR2 FQNNGV. DNA for the CDR3: TGTGCCAGCAGCTTCCCCCCCGGGACAGGAGCCCTCTATGGCTACACCTTC. It translates to CASSFPPGTGALYGYTF.

The chain employs TRBV13 and TRBJ2-1; TRBD2 matches at 7 bases. The CDR3 covers 16 residues. Germline V lookup: CDR1 PRHDT, CDR2 FYEKMQ (reference sequence). The V segment lost 1 base and the J segment 1 base; nucleotides outside the gene matches: 4. CDR3 nucleotides: TGTGCCAGCAGCTTAGTCAGGGAGGGTTCCTACAATGAGCAGTTCTTC. Protein product: CASSLVREGSYNEQFF. The whole variable domain, filled in from reference TRBV13 and TRBJ2-1, reads AAGVIQSPRHLIKEKRETATLKCYPIPRHDTVYWYQQGPGQDPQFLISFYEKMQSDKGSIPDRFSAQQFSDYHSELNMSSLELGDSALYFCASSLVREGSYNEQFFGPGTRLTVL.

This clone was seen a few times. In DNA, the CDR3 is TGCGCCAGCAGCCGGGGGGGACTAGCTGGCGGGGAGCTGTTTTTT. Translated: CASSRGGLAGGELFF. V gene TRBV4-3 combines with J gene TRBJ2-2, with TRBD2 matching over 9 bases. The CDR3 consists of 15 residues. Germline assignment: CDR1 LGHNA and CDR2 YSLEER. Trimming removed 4 bases from V and 7 bases from J; junction bases left unmatched: 7.

This clone was picked up one time. The chain couples TRBV7-2 to TRBJ2-5, with 7 nucleotides matching TRBD2. The V and J ends lost 4 bases and 5 bases, in that order; junction bases with no gene match: 4. The CDR3 is 13 residues long. Germline CDR1 reads SGHTA; CDR2 reads FQGNSA. The CDR3 DNA reads TGTGCCAGCAGCTCATGGGAGGGGGAGACCCAGTACTTC. Protein: CASSSWEGETQYF.

This clone was observed a single time. Sequence at one end of the junction differs from germline and may be a read error. Other DNA sequences in this specimen translate into the identical CDR3. The genes are TRBV14 and TRBJ1-6, with no clear D. The CDR3 is 16 residues long. Per germline, CDR1 SGHDN and CDR2 FVKESK. CDR3 DNA sequence: TGCGCCAGCAGCCAAGATGCGGGGATAAATAATTCACCCCTCCACTTT. This encodes CASSQDAGINNSPLHF.

The V gene is TRBV18, the J gene TRBJ1-3; 10 bases line up with TRBD1. Per germline, CDR1 KGHSH and CDR2 LQKENI. The V gene end was trimmed by 3 bases and the J gene end by 9 bases; junction bases not matched to a gene: 14. The CDR3 loop spans 17 amino acids. The CDR3 DNA reads TGTGCCAGCTCACCCACCGGGACAGGGGACGGTATGGCCACCATATATTTT. Amino acids: CASSPTGTGDGMATIYF.